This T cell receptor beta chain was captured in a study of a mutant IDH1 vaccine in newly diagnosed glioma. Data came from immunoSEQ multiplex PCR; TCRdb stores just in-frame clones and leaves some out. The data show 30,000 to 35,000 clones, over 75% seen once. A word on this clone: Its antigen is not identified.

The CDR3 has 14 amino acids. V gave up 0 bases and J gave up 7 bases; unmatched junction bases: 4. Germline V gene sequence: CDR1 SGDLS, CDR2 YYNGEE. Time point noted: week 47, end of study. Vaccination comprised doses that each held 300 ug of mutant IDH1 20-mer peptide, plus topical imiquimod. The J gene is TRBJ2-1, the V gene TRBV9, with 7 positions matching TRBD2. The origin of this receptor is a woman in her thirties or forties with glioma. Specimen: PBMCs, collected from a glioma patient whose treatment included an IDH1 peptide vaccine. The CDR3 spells CASSVARTSNEQFF. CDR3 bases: TGTGCCAGCAGCGTAGCCAGGACTAGTAATGAGCAGTTCTTC.